This T cell receptor (beta chain) originates from a study of beta chain features in type 1 diabetes. Findings and limits, study-wide: Fewer insertions but more deletions were seen at VDJ junctions in type 1 diabetes patients. Shorter TCRB CDR3s, moderately but significantly so, were found in Type 1 diabetes patients in all four CD4+ subsets. Overrepresentation of cells with high TCR expression could result from cDNA sequencing. No resolution was reached here on whether HLA type influences TCRB rearrangement.

Markers CD45RO/CCR7/CD25/CD127/CD95/CD27 served to sort CD4+ naive, central memory, regulatory and stem cell-like memory cells. A word on this clone: The antigen is not known.

Since all of the isolated RNA was reverse transcribed, expressed TCRB transcripts were what got sequenced. The method was immunoSEQ multiplex PCR; TCRdb's version includes in-frame clones alone and lacks a portion of them. The data contain around 160,000 clones, about 9% of them singletons. This CDR3 region has 16 residues. V gave up 5 bases and J gave up 0 bases, with 14 bases separating them. Germline CDR1 and CDR2: MDHEN and SYDVKM. Source material: central memory CD4+ T cells from blood. The receptor's source is a woman aged 18-29 years with type 1 diabetes. This chain connects TRBV28 to TRBJ2-1; D is perhaps TRBD2 (5 bases). CDR3 coding DNA: TGTGCCAGCAGTGAGCCTACTAGGAGCTCCTACAATGAGCAGTTCTTC. It encodes CASSEPTRSSYNEQFF.